This T cell receptor beta chain was recovered during a study of blood T cell repertoires in COVID-19. Looking at the study overall: COVID-19 samples, acute and convalescent, were from the United States, Italy and Spain. Nucleic acid was either cDNA or gDNA, and it came from T cells, B-cell-depleted T cells, or PBMCs.

In the study's own analysis: Researchers report that nucleated cell counts were estimated from reference gene primer amplification. The repertoire was sequenced with immunoSEQ multiplex PCR; TCRdb's copy has only in-frame clones and lacks some. That table supplies the V and J calls and clone size; D and trimming were determined from the DNA. The sample lists some 200,000 clones, around 94% occurring once. Material: peripheral blood. The TCR originated in a man aged 30 to 39 with COVID-19, enrolled during active disease.

As DNA, the CDR3 is TGTGCCAGCACCAGATGGGGGGACTCGTCTTCTTCACCCCTCCACTTT. Its translation: CASTRWGDSSSSPLHF. The rearrangement links TRBV9 to TRBJ1-6; possibly TRBD1 for D (5 bases). The CDR3 consists of 16 residues. V lost 6 bases to trimming and J lost 9 bases, with 22 bases between them. Per the germline V gene, CDR1 is SGDLS and CDR2 is YYNGEE.